Below are 27 T cell receptor beta chains sequenced from a single sample in a study of blood T cell repertoires in COVID-19. The method was immunoSEQ multiplex PCR; TCRdb's version includes in-frame clones alone and lacks a portion of them. The data show about 150,000 clones, roughly 88% seen once. The sequenced sample was peripheral blood. The receptors originated from a woman in her 50s with acute or convalescent COVID-19.

The V call is TRBV30, the J call TRBJ2-1; D is undetermined. The CDR3 contains 14 residues. Deletions cut 4 bases from V and 0 bases from J, with 10 bases between. CDR1 and CDR2 from the germline V gene are GTSNPN and SVGIG (reference sequence). Here the CDR3 reads CAWNLAVSYNEQFF. DNA of the CDR3: TGTGCCTGGAACCTGGCGGTCTCCTACAATGAGCAGTTCTTC.

This chain connects TRBV25-1 to TRBJ2-3; weak D call: TRBD1 (7 bases). The V end was cut by 6 bases, the J end by 3 bases, with 19 bases between. The CDR3 is made up of 16 amino acids. Germline-derived CDR1 and CDR2 are MGHDK and SYGVNS. CDR3 nucleotide sequence: TGTGCCAGCAGAGGATCAGGGGGAGGATATACAGATACGCAGTATTTT. Translation: CASRGSGGGYTDTQYF.

The J gene is TRBJ2-7, the V gene TRBV6-5; possibly TRBD1 for D (6 bases). Germline-derived CDR1 and CDR2 are MNHEY and SVGAGI. V lost 5 bases to trimming and J lost 0 bases, with 14 bases between them. This CDR3 has 15 residues. CDR3 DNA: TGTGCCAGCAGTAAAACAGGGTGGAGCTCCTACGAGCAGTACTTC. Translated, it gives CASSKTGWSSYEQYF.

The rearrangement joins TRBV19 to TRBJ2-7, with 8 bases that match TRBD2. Trimming removed 10 bases from V and 6 bases from J; junction bases left unmatched: 14. The germline gives CDR1 LNHDA, CDR2 SQIVND (reference sequence). This CDR3 comprises 14 residues. This CDR3 is CATSRVAGPSEQYF. In DNA, the CDR3 is TGTGCCACCTCCCGTGTAGCGGGGCCTTCCGAGCAGTACTTC.

The chain carries TRBV7-2 and TRBJ2-1; D is perhaps TRBD2 (5 bases). CDR1 SGHTA and CDR2 FQGNSA come from the germline V gene. This CDR3 comprises 15 residues. The V gene lost 5 bases and the J gene lost 6 bases, with 17 bases spanning the gap. The CDR3 loop reads CASSRTWAAGNEQFF. The DNA of the CDR3 is TGTGCCAGCAGCCGGACTTGGGCGGCAGGCAATGAGCAGTTCTTC.

J is TRBJ2-1 and V is TRBV6-1; D is unclear. The germline V gene has CDR1 MNHNS and CDR2 SASEGT. The V and J ends lost 2 bases and 1 base respectively, with 12 bases between them. This CDR3 comprises 16 residues. CDR3 sequence: CASSESVALSYNEQFF. The CDR3 bases are TGTGCCAGCAGTGAATCGGTCGCCTTATCCTACAATGAGCAGTTCTTC.

The genes are TRBV7-2 and TRBJ1-2; D is unclear. V was pared by 5 bases and J by 7 bases, with 14 bases between. The CDR3 covers 13 residues. From germline, CDR1 is SGHTA and CDR2 FQGNSA. The CDR3: CASSPSGGLGYTF. The CDR3 nucleotides are TGTGCCAGCAGCCCTAGTGGCGGCCTTGGCTACACCTTC.

V usage is TRBV18 and J usage is TRBJ1-4; perhaps TRBD1 as D (5 bases). Trimming stripped 3 bases from V and 5 bases from J, with 10 bases between. The CDR3 runs 14 residues. Germline V gene data show CDR1 as KGHSH and CDR2 as LQKENI. CDR3 residues: CASSPGGSNEKLFF. The CDR3 coding sequence is TGTGCCAGCTCACCGGGGGGGTCCAATGAAAAACTGTTTTTT.

This clone has only a few counts. The V call is TRBV11-2, the J call TRBJ1-1; a weak D match, TRBD1 (5 bases). CDR3 length equals 14 residues. Trimming stripped 4 bases from V and 6 bases from J, with 15 bases between. Germline values: CDR1 SGHAT, CDR2 FQNNGV. The CDR3 DNA follows: TGTGCCAGCAGCTCGGACACCCGGAGGGCTGAAGCTTTCTTT. Protein sequence: CASSSDTRRAEAFF.

The genes are TRBV7-2 and TRBJ2-2; D is unresolved. Germline assignment: CDR1 SGHTA and CDR2 FQGNSA. V lost 0 bases, J lost 0 bases, and 17 bases lay in between. This CDR3 region has 19 residues. The chain's CDR3 is CASSLAFRPLMTNTGELFF. The DNA for the CDR3 is TGTGCCAGCAGCTTAGCTTTCAGGCCCCTTATGACGAACACCGGGGAGCTGTTTTTT. The whole variable domain, remainder taken from reference TRBV7-2 and TRBJ2-2, is GAGVSQSPSNKVTEKGKDVELRCDPISGHTALYWYRQSLGQGLEFLIYFQGNSAPDKSGLPSDRFSAERTGGSVSTLTIQRTQQEDSAVYLCASSLAFRPLMTNTGELFFGEGSRLTVL.

V usage is TRBV28 and J usage is TRBJ2-2; TRBD2 aligns across 7 bases. Germline CDR1 MDHEN, CDR2 SYDVKM. Losses at the gene ends were 8 bases for V and 5 bases for J; bases not matched to a gene: 11. This CDR3 region has 15 residues. CDR3 amino acids: CASGAGGSRTGELFF. CDR3 DNA sequence: TGTGCCAGCGGGGCGGGCGGGAGTCGAACCGGGGAGCTGTTTTTT.

V is TRBV19 and J is TRBJ1-2, with D maybe TRBD1 (5 bases). From germline, CDR1 is LNHDA and CDR2 SQIVND (reference sequence). Trimming took off 5 bases at V and 4 bases at J, with 14 bases between the two ends. This CDR3 is 14 amino acids long. The CDR3 region is CASSQTQGGYGYTF. The CDR3 bases are TGTGCCAGTAGTCAAACTCAGGGAGGCTATGGCTACACCTTC. The variable domain in full, completed from reference TRBV19 and TRBJ1-2, reads DGGITQSPKYLFRKEGQNVTLSCEQNLNHDAMYWYRQDPGQGLRLIYYSQIVNDFQKGDIAEGYSVSREKKESFPLTVTSAQKNPTAFYLCASSQTQGGYGYTFGSGTRLTVV.

This clone was detected a few times. The rearrangement links TRBV6-2 or TRBV6-3 to TRBJ1-6, with 8 bases lining up with TRBD1. The CDR3 contains 14 residues. With V trimmed by 4 bases and J by 10 bases, 6 bases remained unmatched. Germline V gene lookup returns CDR1 MNHEY and CDR2 SVGEGT. CDR3 sequence (DNA): TGTGCCAGCAGTTCGGGGACAGGTAGCTCACCCCTCCACTTT. This encodes CASSSGTGSSPLHF.

A remark on this clone: Additional DNA sequences in this sample encode the identical CDR3. The chain is built from TRBV12-3 or TRBV12-4 and TRBJ2-2; D is perhaps TRBD2 (5 bases). The CDR3 is made up of 11 amino acids. Deletions cut 8 bases from V and 7 bases from J, with 8 bases between. The CDR3 is CASSRGGELFF. CDR3 in DNA: TGTGCCAGCTCCCGGGGCGGGGAGCTGTTTTTT.

The chain carries TRBV9 and TRBJ1-1, with D unclear. Germline assignment: CDR1 SGDLS and CDR2 YYNGEE. This CDR3 region has 14 residues. V lost 0 bases and J lost 1, with 7 bases in between. CDR3 DNA sequence: TGTGCCAGCAGCGTAGGGTCGGGGAACACTGAAGCTTTCTTT. Translating it yields CASSVGSGNTEAFF.

The chain is built from TRBV3-1 (or the pseudogene TRBV3-2) and TRBJ2-2; 7 bases are shared with TRBD2. Germline V CDR1 and CDR2: LGHDT, YNNKEL (reference sequence). The CDR3 spans 16 residues. V lost 0 bases and J lost 6; bases outside the gene matches: 7. CDR3 nucleotides: TGTGCCAGCAGCCAAGACTGGAGGCTAGCGGCCGGGGAGCTGTTTTTT. This codes for CASSQDWRLAAGELFF.

The rearrangement uses TRBV6-5 and TRBJ1-2; no clear D. Deletions cut 6 bases from V and 4 bases from J, with 12 bases between. The germline V gene has CDR1 MNHEY and CDR2 SVGAGI. The CDR3 is 13 amino acids. The CDR3 sequence: CASRGTGSYGYTF. The CDR3 DNA reads as TGTGCCAGCAGGGGCACGGGATCCTATGGCTACACCTTC.

This chain connects TRBV14 to TRBJ2-5; maybe TRBD2 (5 bases). CDR1 is SGHDN and CDR2 is FVKESK in the germline V gene. The CDR3 is 13 residues long. V was trimmed by 0 bases and J by 7 bases, leaving 9 bases between them. The CDR3 sequence: CASSQELGGTQYF. CDR3 bases: TGTGCCAGCAGCCAAGAACTAGGTGGGACCCAGTACTTC. The whole variable domain, remainder taken from reference TRBV14 and TRBJ2-5, is EAGVTQFPSHSVIEKGQTVTLRCDPISGHDNLYWYRRVMGKEIKFLLHFVKESKQDESGMPNNRFLAERTGGTYSTLKVQPAELEDSGVYFCASSQELGGTQYFGPGTRLLVL.

The CDR3 nucleotides read TGTGCCAGCAGCTTAGTAGGCGAACAGCAAGAGACCCAGTACTTC. Amino acid sequence: CASSLVGEQQETQYF. The chain employs TRBV7-9 and TRBJ2-5; D is ambiguous. The CDR3 has 15 residues. V dropped 1 base and J dropped 2 bases, with 11 bases sitting between them. Germline V gene lookup returns CDR1 SEHNR and CDR2 FQNEAQ (reference sequence).

This clone was detected only once. The chain carries TRBV7-2 and TRBJ1-1, with D unresolved. The CDR3 loop spans 16 amino acids. V was cut by 1 base and J by 4 bases, with 16 bases left in between. Germline-derived CDR1 and CDR2 are SGHTA and FQGNSA. The CDR3 reads CASSLVYGLGGTEAFF. The CDR3 DNA reads TGTGCCAGCAGCTTAGTATATGGCCTTGGTGGCACTGAAGCTTTCTTT.

The chain is built from TRBV5-6 and TRBJ2-1, with D possibly being TRBD2 (6 bases). The CDR3 is made up of 18 amino acids. Trimming pared 0 bases from V and 2 bases from J, leaving 18 bases between. Germline lookup yields CDR1 SGHDT and CDR2 YYEEEE. The CDR3 DNA reads TGTGCCAGCAGCTTGGATCTTCGTTGGGACTCCGCCTACAATGAGCAGTTCTTC. It encodes CASSLDLRWDSAYNEQFF.

The table lists this clone with a few counts. This chain joins TRBV18 and TRBJ2-7; 11 bases align to TRBD1. The trim removed 3 bases at V and 4 bases at J, leaving 5 bases unmatched. CDR1 is KGHSH, CDR2 LQKENI, per germline. The CDR3 consists of 15 residues. The CDR3 spells CASSPIGTGGYEQYF. CDR3 DNA: TGTGCCAGCTCACCGATTGGGACAGGGGGGTACGAGCAGTACTTC.

This chain joins TRBV9 and TRBJ2-1; the match to TRBD1 covers 7 bases. The CDR3 runs 16 residues. Trimming cost V 3 bases and J 6 bases; bases outside gene matches: 12. The germline CDR1 and CDR2 sequences are SGDLS and YYNGEE. The CDR3 DNA sequence: TGTGCCAGCAGCGCCCGTCAGGGGGTACAGGGCAATGAGCAGTTCTTC. Protein sequence: CASSARQGVQGNEQFF.

The chain couples TRBV15 to TRBJ1-2, with D possibly matching TRBD1 (6 bases). This CDR3 contains 14 residues. Germline V gene sequence: CDR1 LNHNV, CDR2 YYDKDF (reference sequence). Trimming took off 0 bases at V and 8 bases at J, with 13 bases between the two ends. As DNA, the CDR3 is TGTGCCACCAGCAGAGACGGGTCAGGGGAAGGCTACACCTTC. It specifies CATSRDGSGEGYTF.

This sequence joins TRBV4-3 and TRBJ1-4; the D is unclear. V gave up 0 bases and J gave up 5 bases, with 16 bases separating them. Germline CDR1 is LGHNA and CDR2 is YSLEER. The CDR3 runs 17 residues. CDR3 amino acids: CASSQDRQNSRNEKLFF. The CDR3 DNA is TGCGCCAGCAGCCAAGATAGGCAGAACAGCCGCAATGAAAAACTGTTTTTT.

This chain joins TRBV4-2 and TRBJ1-1; 8 nucleotides match TRBD1. The CDR3 runs to 12 residues. Germline values: CDR1 LGHNA, CDR2 YNFKEQ. Trimming at V came to 2 bases and at J to 7 bases, leaving 0 bases not matched to a gene. This chain's CDR3 is CASSQTGGEAFF. The CDR3 region has the DNA TGTGCCAGCAGCCAAACAGGGGGTGAAGCTTTCTTT.

The chain has TRBV29-1 and TRBJ2-5; 7 bases match TRBD2. Looked up from germline, CDR1 is SQVTM and CDR2 is ANQGSEA. The CDR3 sequence is 15 residues long. V shed 1 base, J shed 3 bases, and the junction held 8 bases outside the gene matches. The CDR3 DNA is TGCAGCGTTGAAGGTCCGCTAGCGGCAAAAGAGACCCAGTACTTC. Translation gives CSVEGPLAAKETQYF. The entire variable domain, with the rest obtained from reference TRBV29-1 and TRBJ2-5, is as follows: SAVISQKPSRDICQRGTSLTIQCQVDSQVTMMFWYRQQPGQSLTLIATANQGSEATYESGFVIDKFPISRPNLTFSTLTVSNMSPEDSSIYLCSVEGPLAAKETQYFGPGTRLLVL.